One sample yielded the 27 T cell receptor beta chains listed below, sequenced in a study of shared clonotypes between healthy human individuals. The repertoire was sequenced with immunoSEQ multiplex PCR; TCRdb's copy has only in-frame clones and lacks some. Of fewer than 600,000 clones listed, around 81% are singletons. Specimen: PBMCs. These receptors all come from a woman between 40 and 55 years old in good health. Some clones in this sample may be carry-over from other donors' samples.

The chain joins TRBV18 to TRBJ2-1; a weak D match, TRBD2 (6 bases). The CDR3 extends over 21 amino acids. Germline V CDR1 and CDR2: KGHSH, LQKENI. V dropped 1 base and J dropped 0 bases, with 25 bases sitting between them. CDR3 DNA: TGTGCCAGCTCACCACTTGGGCCACGCGGGATGTACGGAAGCTCCTACAATGAGCAGTTCTTC. It encodes CASSPLGPRGMYGSSYNEQFF.

The genes are TRBV6-6 and TRBJ1-4; 8 bases fit TRBD1. CDR1 is MNHNY and CDR2 is SVGAGI in the germline V gene (reference sequence). The length of the CDR3 is 16 residues. J lost 4 bases, V lost 0 bases, and 4 bases had no gene match. CDR3 nucleotides: TGTGCCAGCAGTTACTCCTCAGGGGGCGGTAATGAAAAACTGTTTTTT. This sequence encodes CASSYSSGGGNEKLFF.

The genes are TRBV19 and TRBJ2-7; D remains unclear. This CDR3 has 13 amino acids. Trimming cost V 10 bases and J 0 bases, with 13 bases left between them. Germline loops: CDR1 LNHDA, CDR2 SQIVND (reference sequence). DNA of the CDR3: TGTGCCACCGCACCTAGAAACTCCTACGAGCAGTACTTC. Its translation: CATAPRNSYEQYF.

The rearrangement links TRBV6-1 to TRBJ1-1; tentative D call: TRBD1 (6 bases). CDR3 size: 13 residues. The V gene lost 6 bases and the J gene lost 1 base, with 9 bases spanning the gap. Germline V gene data show CDR1 as MNHNS and CDR2 as SASEGT. DNA of the CDR3: TGTGCCAGCAGACCGACAGGGAACACTGAAGCTTTCTTT. Protein product: CASRPTGNTEAFF.

The chain has TRBV19 and TRBJ1-1; tentatively, D is TRBD1 (6 bases). The V gene lost 2 bases and the J gene lost 4 bases, with 11 bases spanning the gap. Germline-derived CDR1 and CDR2 are LNHDA and SQIVND (reference sequence). This CDR3 is built from 14 residues. CDR3 coding DNA: TGTGCCAGTAGTATACGTTCGGGGGCCACTGAAGCTTTCTTT. Protein: CASSIRSGATEAFF.

This clone occurred a few times. V and J are TRBV6-6 and TRBJ2-5; 7 nucleotides line up with TRBD1. This CDR3 is 14 amino acids long. CDR1 and CDR2 from the germline V gene are MNHNY and SVGAGI (reference sequence). Losses at the gene ends were 6 bases for V and 6 bases for J; bases not matched to a gene: 10. CDR3 DNA sequence: TGTGCCAGCAGCCTTCAAACAGGGGCGAAGACCCAGTACTTC. Amino acid sequence: CASSLQTGAKTQYF.

This clone was seen many times. Other DNA sequences in this specimen translate into the identical CDR3. V and J are TRBV7-9 and TRBJ2-2; D remains ambiguous. The germline V and J ends were trimmed by 2 bases and 0 bases, with 19 bases remaining between them. The CDR3 contains 19 residues. Germline V gene sequence: CDR1 SEHNR, CDR2 FQNEAQ (reference sequence). Here the CDR3 reads CASSLLGLPITANTGELFF. CDR3 nucleotide sequence: TGTGCCAGCAGCTTACTTGGGCTTCCCATAACCGCGAACACCGGGGAGCTGTTTTTT.

V gene TRBV28 combines with J gene TRBJ2-1; TRBD2 aligns across 7 bases. The CDR3 spans 16 residues. The J segment lost 8 bases and the V segment lost 7 bases, leaving 17 bases of the junction unmatched. CDR1 is MDHEN, CDR2 SYDVKM, per germline. CDR3 nucleotides: TGTGCCAGCACCCCTCCCGGGGCTAGCGGAGGAGATGAGCAGTTCTTC. Protein: CASTPPGASGGDEQFF.

This clone has just one count. The chain has TRBV5-1 and TRBJ2-1; TRBD2 matches 7 bases. CDR1 and CDR2 from the germline V gene are SGHRS and YFSETQ. The CDR3 has 15 residues. Germline trimming cut 2 bases from V and 4 bases from J; bases unmatched to any gene: 6. CDR3 nucleotide sequence: TGCGCCAGCAGCTTTGGGAGGGAGCGGTACAATGAGCAGTTCTTC. This encodes CASSFGRERYNEQFF.

The chain joins TRBV4-1 to TRBJ1-1; 9 nucleotides agree with TRBD1. Per the germline V gene, CDR1 is MGHRA and CDR2 is YSYEKL. The V and J ends lost 1 base and 11 bases, in that order; junction bases with no gene match: 11. CDR3 length equals 15 residues. CDR3 bases: TGCGCCAGCAGCCAAGTTATACAGGGGGCGACGGGGGCTTTCTTT. Amino acid sequence: CASSQVIQGATGAFF.

The chain recombines TRBV7-3 with TRBJ2-2; D unclear. The germline gives CDR1 SGHTA, CDR2 FQGTGA. Trimming shortened V by 1 base and J by 6 bases, and 12 bases separated the two germline ends. The CDR3 has 15 amino acids. The CDR3, as DNA: TGTGCCAGCAGCTTAAGTGGCGGCAACCCCGGGGAGCTGTTTTTT. Protein: CASSLSGGNPGELFF.

As regards this clone: A far more abundant clone sits one base away, making this likely a read error. The chain couples TRBV7-2 to TRBJ2-7, with D possibly matching TRBD2 (5 bases). This CDR3 has 15 amino acids. Germline V gene lookup returns CDR1 SGHTA and CDR2 FQGNSA. The V end lost 7 bases, the J end lost 1 base, and 17 bases lay between the germline ends. The CDR3 DNA reads as TGTGCCAGCAACTTCGACCCTACTAGTTCCTACGAGCAGTACTTC. The encoded protein is CASNFDPTSSYEQYF.

About this clone: A far larger clone is one base from this, pointing to a likely read error. The rearrangement links TRBV29-1 to TRBJ1-1; 7 nucleotides match TRBD1. CDR1 SQVTM and CDR2 ANQGSEA come from the germline V gene. The V segment lost 6 bases and the J segment 8 bases; nucleotides outside the gene matches: 15. CDR3 length equals 14 residues. The CDR3: CSVVNRDSFLEAFF. CDR3 coding DNA: TGCAGCGTAGTAAACCGGGACAGCTTTTTAGAAGCTTTCTTT.

This clone showed up just a few times. The CDR3 DNA follows: TGTGCCAGCAGTTTGTGGAGCAATCAGCCCCAGCATTTT. It yields the protein CASSLWSNQPQHF. The chain joins TRBV6-5 to TRBJ1-5; D ambiguous. This CDR3 spans 13 amino acids. Trimming removed 4 bases from V and 1 base from J, with 5 bases in between. Per germline, CDR1 MNHEY and CDR2 SVGAGI.

In nucleotides, the CDR3 is TGTGCCAGCAGCTTAGGCTCGCCCGCAGATACGCAGTATTTT. Protein product: CASSLGSPADTQYF. V usage is TRBV7-9 and J usage is TRBJ2-3, with D uncertain. The length of the CDR3 is 14 residues. The germline V gene has CDR1 SEHNR and CDR2 FQNEAQ (reference sequence). V was shortened by 1 base and J by 4 bases, with 9 bases between the two germline ends.

This clone was seen more than once but under ten times. This sequence joins TRBV6-5 and TRBJ2-2; 7 bases map to TRBD1. CDR1 MNHEY and CDR2 SVGAGI come from the germline V gene. This CDR3 contains 15 residues. J was trimmed by 0 bases and V by 6 bases; bases with no gene match: 4. CDR3 sequence (DNA): TGTGCCAGCAGGTCCGGGACAGCGAACACCGGGGAGCTGTTTTTT. It is translated as CASRSGTANTGELFF.

Comment on this clone: The same CDR3 is also encoded by other DNA sequences in this sample. This rearrangement joins TRBV5-1 to TRBJ1-3, with D unclear. CDR3 length equals 14 residues. Trimming cost V 0 bases and J 0 bases, with 4 bases left between them. The V gene's germline CDR1 is SGHRS and CDR2 YFSETQ. CDR3 protein: CASSLGVSGNTIYF. CDR3 sequence (DNA): TGCGCCAGCAGCTTGGGGGTCTCTGGAAACACCATATATTTT.

This rearrangement joins TRBV6-1 to TRBJ1-1; weak D call: TRBD1 (6 bases). Trimming pared 6 bases from V and 4 bases from J, leaving 18 bases between. Germline assignment: CDR1 MNHNS and CDR2 SASEGT. There are 15 residues in the CDR3. The CDR3, as DNA: TGTGCCAGCAGCTTCAGGGGTGCGGGATCCACTGAAGCTTTCTTT. Amino acid sequence: CASSFRGAGSTEAFF.

The chain uses TRBV28 and TRBJ1-2, with TRBD1 as a possible D gene (5 bases). V shed 8 bases and J shed 4 bases, with 17 bases lying between them. Germline assignment: CDR1 MDHEN and CDR2 SYDVKM. CDR3 size: 14 residues. CDR3 protein: CASGIQGPSYGYTF. In DNA form, the CDR3 reads TGTGCCAGCGGGATTCAGGGACCCTCCTATGGCTACACCTTC.

A note on this clone: A far larger clone is off by one base, so a read error is likely. The genes are TRBV30 and TRBJ2-1; no clear D. The V end lost 0 bases, the J end lost 7 bases, and 16 bases lay between the germline ends. Germline V gene lookup returns CDR1 GTSNPN and CDR2 SVGIG (reference sequence). CDR3 length: 15 residues. The DNA of the CDR3 is TGTGCCTGGAGTGTTCCCCAGGAAGTCCGAAATGAGCAGTTCTTC. Protein: CAWSVPQEVRNEQFF.

This clone has only a few counts. The CDR3 here is CASSYDGYEQYF. In DNA form, the CDR3 reads TGCGCCAGCAGCTACGACGGGTACGAGCAGTACTTC. V gene TRBV5-1 combines with J gene TRBJ2-7; D unresolved. CDR1 and CDR2 (germline): SGHRS, YFSETQ. V gave up 3 bases and J gave up 4 bases, with 8 bases separating them. The CDR3 has 12 residues.

The chain links TRBV2 to TRBJ2-3, with 8 bases that match TRBD2. After removal of 5 bases from V and 3 bases from J, the junction contained 7 bases not matched to a gene. Germline V gives CDR1 SNHLY, CDR2 FYNNEI. CDR3 length equals 15 residues. The CDR3 region is CASSLEGLGTDTQYF. The CDR3 region has the DNA TGTGCCAGCAGTCTCGAGGGACTAGGGACAGATACGCAGTATTTT.

The chain recombines TRBV28 with TRBJ1-3, with no clear D. Germline values: CDR1 MDHEN, CDR2 SYDVKM. There are 15 residues in the CDR3. Trimming removed 5 bases at V and 1 base at J, with 12 bases between. The CDR3 is CASSPSVRSGNTIYF. The CDR3 coding sequence is TGTGCCAGCAGTCCTTCGGTTAGATCTGGAAACACCATATATTTT.

CDR3 residues: CAWSFGSKNSGNTIYF. For the CDR3, the DNA is TGTGCCTGGAGTTTCGGCAGCAAAAACTCTGGAAACACCATATATTTT. V is TRBV30 and J is TRBJ1-3; D call uncertain. Trimming left V 2 bases short and J 0 bases short, with 14 bases between. CDR1 and CDR2 (germline): GTSNPN, SVGIG (reference sequence). The CDR3 covers 16 residues. The entire variable domain, with the rest obtained from reference TRBV30 and TRBJ1-3, is as follows: SQTIHQWPATLVQPVGSPLSLECTVEGTSNPNLYWYRQAAGRGLQLLFYSVGIGQISSEVPQNLSASRPQDRQFILSSKKLLLSDSGFYLCAWSFGSKNSGNTIYFGEGSWLTVV.

The chain combines TRBV11-2 with TRBJ2-3; 10 bases align to TRBD2. The CDR3 length is 18 residues. The ends lost 3 bases at V and 0 bases at J; junction bases unmatched: 9. Germline values: CDR1 SGHAT, CDR2 FQNNGV. Here the CDR3 DNA reads TGTGCCAGCAGCTTCCAGGCTAGCGGGAGTTTGAGCACAGATACGCAGTATTTT. Its protein is CASSFQASGSLSTDTQYF.

This sequence joins TRBV5-1 and TRBJ2-2; no reliable D call. CDR3 length: 13 residues. The V gene's germline CDR1 is SGHRS and CDR2 YFSETQ. V was shortened by 2 bases and J by 6 bases, with 8 bases between the two germline ends. CDR3 nucleotide sequence: TGCGCCAGCAGCTTAAGCGTCGCCGGGGAGCTGTTTTTT. Protein: CASSLSVAGELFF.

The chain joins TRBV7-9 to TRBJ2-3; the D gene could be TRBD1 or TRBD2 (5 bases each). The CDR3 is 14 residues long. CDR1 SEHNR and CDR2 FQNEAQ come from the germline V gene (reference sequence). Trimming left V 5 bases short and J 1 base short, with 10 bases between. The CDR3 loop is CASSPRDRTDTQYF. The CDR3 nucleotides read TGTGCCAGCAGCCCCCGGGACCGCACAGATACGCAGTATTTT.